This record concerns one T cell receptor (beta chain) sequence. The antigen is undetermined. MiXCR was run by TCRdb on the 5' RACE reads, yielding one entry per CDR3 protein. The data contain approximately 620,000 distinct CDR3 sequences, roughly 8% of them singletons. This entry belongs to a study of identical twins. Findings and limits, study-wide: Analyses based on zero insertions could be partly confounded by invariant MAIT and iNKT cells. Within cord blood, abundant beta clonotypes carried fewer insertions, but memory repertoires showed no such trend. Models predicted too little out-of-frame TCR alpha sharing in monozygotic twins.

Germline-derived CDR1 and CDR2 are MNHNS and SASEGT. Germline trimming cut 5 bases from V and 4 bases from J; bases unmatched to any gene: 5. The CDR3 has 14 residues. There were only healthy Caucasians among the donors. This same sample was also taken into another study, of yellow fever vaccine responses in identical twins.

The receptor's source is a woman aged 18-30 years in good health. What was sequenced was PBMCs. V usage is TRBV6-1 and J usage is TRBJ1-1; 9 nucleotides align to TRBD1. This chain's CDR3 is CASSTEDRGTEAFF. The CDR3 region has the DNA TGTGCCAGCAGTACGGAGGACAGGGGCACTGAAGCTTTCTTT.